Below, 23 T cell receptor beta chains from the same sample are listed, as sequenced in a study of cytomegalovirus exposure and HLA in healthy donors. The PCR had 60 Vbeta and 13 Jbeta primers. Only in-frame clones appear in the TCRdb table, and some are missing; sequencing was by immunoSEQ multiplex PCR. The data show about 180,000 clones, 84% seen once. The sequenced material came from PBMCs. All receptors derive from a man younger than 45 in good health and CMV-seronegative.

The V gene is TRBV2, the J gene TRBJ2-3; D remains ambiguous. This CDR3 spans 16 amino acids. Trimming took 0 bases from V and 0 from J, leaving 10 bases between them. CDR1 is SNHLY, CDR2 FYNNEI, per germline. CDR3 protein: CASSEAGRISTDTQYF. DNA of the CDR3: TGTGCCAGCAGTGAAGCAGGCAGGATAAGCACAGATACGCAGTATTTT.

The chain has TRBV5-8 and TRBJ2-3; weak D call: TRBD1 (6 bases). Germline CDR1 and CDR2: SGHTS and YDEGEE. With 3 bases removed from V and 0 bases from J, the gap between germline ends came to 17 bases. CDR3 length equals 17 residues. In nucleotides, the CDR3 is TGTGCCAGCAGCTGTTTCAGGGGCAGCCCTAGCACAGATACGCAGTATTTT. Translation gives CASSCFRGSPSTDTQYF.

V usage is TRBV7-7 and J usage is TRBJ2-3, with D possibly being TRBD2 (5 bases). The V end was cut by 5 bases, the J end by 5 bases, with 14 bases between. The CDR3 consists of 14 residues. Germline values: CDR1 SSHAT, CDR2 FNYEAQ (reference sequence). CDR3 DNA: TGTGCCAGCAGCCCCTTGGGTGGAGGAGATACGCAGTATTTT. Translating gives CASSPLGGGDTQYF.

CDR3 amino acids: CASSQDPGLPSSYNEQFF. DNA of the CDR3: TGTGCCAGCAGCCAAGATCCGGGACTCCCCAGCTCCTACAATGAGCAGTTCTTC. The chain uses TRBV4-2 and TRBJ2-1, with D possibly TRBD2 on 6 matching bases. From germline, CDR1 is LGHNA and CDR2 YNFKEQ. V was trimmed by 0 bases and J by 0 bases, leaving 15 bases between them. This CDR3 comprises 18 residues.

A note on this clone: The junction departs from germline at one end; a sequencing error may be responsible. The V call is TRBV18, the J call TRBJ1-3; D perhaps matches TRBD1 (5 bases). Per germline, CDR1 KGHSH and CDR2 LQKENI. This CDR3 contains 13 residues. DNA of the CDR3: TGTGCCAGCTCGACCTTCGGGGGAAGCACCATATATTTT. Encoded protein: CASSTFGGSTIYF.

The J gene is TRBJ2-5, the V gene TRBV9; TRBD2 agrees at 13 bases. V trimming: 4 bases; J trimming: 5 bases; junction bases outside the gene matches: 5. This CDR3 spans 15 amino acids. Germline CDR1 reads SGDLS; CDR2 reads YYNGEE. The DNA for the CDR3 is TGTGCCAGCAGCATCGGACTAGCGGGAGTCGAGACCCAGTACTTC. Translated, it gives CASSIGLAGVETQYF. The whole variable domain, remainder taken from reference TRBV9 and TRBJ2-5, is DSGVTQTPKHLITATGQRVTLRCSPRSGDLSVYWYQQSLDQGLQFLIQYYNGEERAKGNILERFSAQQFPDLHSELNLSSLELGDSALYFCASSIGLAGVETQYFGPGTRLLVL.

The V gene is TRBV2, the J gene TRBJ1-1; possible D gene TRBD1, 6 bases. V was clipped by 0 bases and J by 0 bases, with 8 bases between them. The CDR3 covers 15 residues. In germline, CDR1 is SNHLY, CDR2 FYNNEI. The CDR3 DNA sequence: TGTGCCAGCAGTGAAGCGGGGGCCTTGAACACTGAAGCTTTCTTT. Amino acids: CASSEAGALNTEAFF. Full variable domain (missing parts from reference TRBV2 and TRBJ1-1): EPEVTQTPSHQVTQMGQEVILRCVPISNHLYFYWYRQILGQKVEFLVSFYNNEISEKSEIFDDQFSVERPDGSNFTLKIRSTKLEDSAMYFCASSEAGALNTEAFFGQGTRLTVV.

The CDR3 sequence is CASSFGGAPYEQYF. CDR3 DNA sequence: TGTGCCAGCAGTTTTGGCGGGGCCCCCTACGAGCAGTACTTC. The chain is built from TRBV27 and TRBJ2-7; D possibly corresponds to TRBD2 (6 bases). V was shortened by 3 bases and J by 2 bases, with 11 bases between the two germline ends. CDR1 is MNHEY and CDR2 is SMNVEV in the germline V gene (reference sequence). This CDR3 is built from 14 residues.

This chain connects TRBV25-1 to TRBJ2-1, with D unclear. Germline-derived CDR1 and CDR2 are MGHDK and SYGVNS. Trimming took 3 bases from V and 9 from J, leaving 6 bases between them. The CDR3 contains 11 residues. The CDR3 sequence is CASSERIEQFF. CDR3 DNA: TGTGCCAGCAGTGAGCGCATTGAGCAGTTCTTC.

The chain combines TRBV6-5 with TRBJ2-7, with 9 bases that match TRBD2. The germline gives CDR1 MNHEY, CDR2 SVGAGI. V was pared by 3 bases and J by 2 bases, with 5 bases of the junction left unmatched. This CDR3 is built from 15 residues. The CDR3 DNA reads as TGTGCCAGCAGTTATGCGGGAGGGCCCCCCTACGAGCAGTACTTC. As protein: CASSYAGGPPYEQYF.

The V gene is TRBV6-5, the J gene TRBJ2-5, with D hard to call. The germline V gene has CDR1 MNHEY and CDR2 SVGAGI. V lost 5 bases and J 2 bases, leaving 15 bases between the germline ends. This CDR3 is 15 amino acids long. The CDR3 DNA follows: TGTGCCAGCAGTCTCCTCCCGGGTGGGCAAGAGACCCAGTACTTC. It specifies CASSLLPGGQETQYF.

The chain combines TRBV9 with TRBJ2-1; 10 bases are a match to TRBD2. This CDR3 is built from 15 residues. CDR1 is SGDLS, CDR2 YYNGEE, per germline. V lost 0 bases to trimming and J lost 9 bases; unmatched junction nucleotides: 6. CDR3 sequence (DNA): TGTGCCAGCAGCGTAGGTGCTAGCGGGGGACGTGAGCAGTTCTTC. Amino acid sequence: CASSVGASGGREQFF.

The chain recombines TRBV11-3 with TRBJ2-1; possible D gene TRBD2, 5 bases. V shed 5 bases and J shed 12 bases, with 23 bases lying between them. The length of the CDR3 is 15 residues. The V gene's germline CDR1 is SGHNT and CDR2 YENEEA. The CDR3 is CASSRLPVLMSRQFF. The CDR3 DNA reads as TGTGCCAGCAGCCGACTACCGGTTCTTATGTCGAGGCAGTTCTTC.

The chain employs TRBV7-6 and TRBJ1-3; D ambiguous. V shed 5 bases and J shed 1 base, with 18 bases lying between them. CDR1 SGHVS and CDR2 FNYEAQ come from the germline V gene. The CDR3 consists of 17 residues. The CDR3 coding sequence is TGTGCCAGCAGCCAACAGATTCCTCAGACGTCTGGAAACACCATATATTTT. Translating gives CASSQQIPQTSGNTIYF. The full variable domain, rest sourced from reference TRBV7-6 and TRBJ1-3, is GAGVSQSPRYKVTKRGQDVALRCDPISGHVSLYWYRQALGQGPEFLTYFNYEAQQDKSGLPNDRFSAERPEGSISTLTIQRTEQRDSAMYRCASSQQIPQTSGNTIYFGEGSWLTVV.

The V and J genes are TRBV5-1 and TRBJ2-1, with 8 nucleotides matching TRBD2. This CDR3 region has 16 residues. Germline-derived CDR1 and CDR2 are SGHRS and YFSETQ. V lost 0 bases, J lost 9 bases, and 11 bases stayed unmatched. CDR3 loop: CASSLGLAGPLSEQFF. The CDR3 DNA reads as TGCGCCAGCAGCTTGGGCCTAGCGGGCCCCCTCAGTGAGCAGTTCTTC.

The CDR3 DNA reads TGCGCCAGCAGCCCGACAGGGGGAGTCAATCAGCCCCAGCATTTT. Amino acids: CASSPTGGVNQPQHF. This rearrangement joins TRBV5-1 to TRBJ1-5; 9 bases map to TRBD1. V dropped 4 bases and J dropped 3; count of bases not matched to a gene: 5. Germline V gene sequence: CDR1 SGHRS, CDR2 YFSETQ. The CDR3 consists of 15 residues.

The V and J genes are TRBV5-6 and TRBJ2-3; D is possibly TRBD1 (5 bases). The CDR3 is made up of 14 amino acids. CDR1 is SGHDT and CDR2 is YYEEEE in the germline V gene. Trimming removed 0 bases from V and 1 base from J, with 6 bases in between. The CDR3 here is CASSLGQRTDTQYF. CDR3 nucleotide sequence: TGTGCCAGCAGCTTGGGACAGCGCACAGATACGCAGTATTTT.

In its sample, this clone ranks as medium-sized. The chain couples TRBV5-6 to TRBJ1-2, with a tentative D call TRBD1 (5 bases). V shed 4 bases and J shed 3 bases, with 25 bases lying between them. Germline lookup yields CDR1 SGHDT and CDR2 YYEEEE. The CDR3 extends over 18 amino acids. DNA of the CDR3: TGTGCCAGCAGCCTGCGGTATCGAGCTGCAGGGAAAGACTATGGCTACACCTTC. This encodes CASSLRYRAAGKDYGYTF.

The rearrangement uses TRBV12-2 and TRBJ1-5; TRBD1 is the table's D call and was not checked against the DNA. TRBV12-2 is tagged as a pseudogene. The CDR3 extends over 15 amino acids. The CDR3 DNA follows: TGTGCAAGTCGCCCCGGACAGGGGGCCAATCAGCCCCAGCATTTT. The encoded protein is CASRPGQGANQPQHF.

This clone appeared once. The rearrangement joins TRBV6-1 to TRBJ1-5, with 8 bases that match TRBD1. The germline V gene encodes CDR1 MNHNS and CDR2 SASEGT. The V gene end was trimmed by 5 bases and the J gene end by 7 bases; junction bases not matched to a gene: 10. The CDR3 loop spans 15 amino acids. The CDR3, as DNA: TGTGCCAGCAGTTTCGCCGGGACAGGTGAACAGCCCCAGCATTTT. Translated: CASSFAGTGEQPQHF.

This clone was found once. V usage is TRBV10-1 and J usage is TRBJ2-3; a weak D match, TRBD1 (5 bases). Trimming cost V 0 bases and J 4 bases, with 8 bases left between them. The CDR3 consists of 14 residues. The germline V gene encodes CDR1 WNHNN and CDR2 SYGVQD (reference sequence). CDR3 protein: CASSESVGADTQYF. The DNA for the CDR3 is TGCGCCAGCAGTGAGTCGGTAGGGGCAGATACGCAGTATTTT.

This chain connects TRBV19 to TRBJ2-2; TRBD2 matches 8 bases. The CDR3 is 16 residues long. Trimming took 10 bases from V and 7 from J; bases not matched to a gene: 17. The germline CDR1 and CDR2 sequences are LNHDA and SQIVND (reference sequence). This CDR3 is CATTTRSGSVIGELFF. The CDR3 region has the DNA TGTGCCACCACCACTCGGAGCGGGAGTGTCATCGGGGAGCTGTTTTTT.

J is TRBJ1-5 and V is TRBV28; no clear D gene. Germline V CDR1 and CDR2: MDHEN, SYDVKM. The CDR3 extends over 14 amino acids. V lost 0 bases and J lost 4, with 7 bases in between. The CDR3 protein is CASSLWGGNQPQHF. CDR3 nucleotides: TGTGCCAGCAGTTTATGGGGAGGGAATCAGCCCCAGCATTTT.